The rows below give T cell receptor beta chains drawn from one sample of a study of neurological immune-mediated disorders. TCRdb used MiXCR to reprocess the 5' RACE reads, holding one entry per CDR3 protein. Among under 45,000 distinct CDR3 sequences listed, under 25% were seen once. What was sequenced was PBMCs. The receptors were sampled from a man aged 60 to 69 with HTLV-1-associated myelopathy (HAM/TSP). The CDR3 runs from the conserved cysteine through the conserved F or W. A D gene is named only where the DNA matches it firmly. Clone size, where shown, is once, few, many, or a class for clones that have expanded.

V gene	D gene	J gene	clone size	CDR3 DNA	CDR3 protein
TRBV5-1	TRBD2	TRBJ2-1	many	TGCGCCAGCAGCTTGTCTAGCGGGAGGGGGTATGAGCAGTTCTTC	CASSLSSGRGYEQFF
TRBV6-1	TRBD2	TRBJ2-1	many	TGTGCCAGCAGTGATGGGGGACTAGCGGGCATCTCCTACAATGAGCAGTTCTTC	CASSDGGLAGISYNEQFF
TRBV6-6	NA	TRBJ1-1	once	TGTGCCAGCAGTTACGAGAGACAAAAGAACACTGAAGCTTTCTTT	CASSYERQKNTEAFF
TRBV7-9	TRBD2	TRBJ2-1	many	TGTGCCAGCAGCTTAGGAGCCCTAGCGGGAGGTGGCAATGAGCAGTTCTTC	CASSLGALAGGGNEQFF
TRBV27	NA	TRBJ1-4	many	TGTGCCAGCAGTGCCTACTCACAGGGAACCCCTGCGAAACTGTTTTTT	CASSAYSQGTPAKLFF
TRBV29-1	NA	TRBJ2-7	many	TGCAGCGTTGAAGATGTACGTACGGGAAACTCCTACGAGCAGTACTTC	CSVEDVRTGNSYEQYF
TRBV5-5	NA	TRBJ2-1	many	TGTGCCAGCAGCTTGCTGGAGTACAATGAGCAGTTCTTC	CASSLLEYNEQFF
TRBV28	TRBD1	TRBJ2-7	many	TGTGCCAGCAGTTTAGGGACAGGGTCCGAGCAGTACTTC	CASSLGTGSEQYF
TRBV5-5	NA	TRBJ1-4	many	TGTGCCAGCAGCTTTGCCGGACAGAATAATGAAAAACTGTTTTTT	CASSFAGQNNEKLFF
TRBV6-5	TRBD2	TRBJ2-1	many	TGTGCCAGCGGGAGGGTCAATGAGCAGTTCTTC	CASGRVNEQFF
TRBV5-1	TRBD1	TRBJ1-2	many	TGCGCCAGCAGCTTGGCCTACAGGGGGCCGGATGGCTACACCTTC	CASSLAYRGPDGYTF
TRBV20-1	NA	TRBJ2-2	many	TGCAGTGCGCCACGACAACCGAACACCGGGGAGCTGTTTTTT	CSAPRQPNTGELFF
TRBV28	NA	TRBJ1-1	NA	TGTGCCAGCAGTTTCCAGGTGAACACTGAAGCTTTCTTT	CASSFQVNTEAFF
TRBV28	NA	TRBJ1-1	NA	TGTGCCAGCAGTTTTGTAGCCGGGATCACTGAAGCTTTCTTT	CASSFVAGITEAFF
TRBV14	TRBD1	TRBJ2-4	many	TGTGCCAGCAGTCGGACAGGGAGAAACATTCAGTACTTC	CASSRTGRNIQYF
TRBV6-6	TRBD1	TRBJ2-7	NA	TGTGCCAGCAGAACAGGGGACGACTACGAGCAGTACTTC	CASRTGDDYEQYF
TRBV5-1	TRBD2	TRBJ2-5	many	TGCGCCAGCAGCCTCTGGACTAGCGGGCGCCGAGAGGAGACCCAGTACTTC	CASSLWTSGRREETQYF
TRBV2	NA	TRBJ1-5	many	TGTGCCAGCACGGAAAGTCGGGGAAATGTCCCCCGGCCCCAGCATTTT	CASTESRGNVPRPQHF
TRBV5-1	NA	TRBJ1-1	many	TGCGCCAGCAGCTTGGGCGGCATAGGGGCTGAAGCTTTCTTT	CASSLGGIGAEAFF
TRBV4-1	NA	TRBJ1-5	many	TGCGCCAGCAGCCAAGAGGGGGTTCAGCCCCAGCATTTT	CASSQEGVQPQHF